This TCR beta chain was profiled in a study of T cell changes during pregnancy in multiple sclerosis. The method was immunoSEQ multiplex PCR; TCRdb's version includes in-frame clones alone and lacks a portion of them. The repertoire holds about 110,000 clones, with 91% as singletons. V was pared by 4 bases and J by 3 bases, with 8 bases between. The CDR3 runs to 12 residues. Germline lookup yields CDR1 SGHRS and CDR2 YFSETQ. Sequenced here: peripheral blood, sampled after pregnancy. The TCR sequence derives from a female donor with multiple sclerosis, enrolled in a pregnancy study. The V and J genes are TRBV5-1 and TRBJ2-7, with D possibly matching TRBD1 (6 bases). CDR3 coding DNA: TGCGCCAGCAGCACACAGGGCTACGAGCAGTACTTC. Translated, it gives CASSTQGYEQYF.